What follows are 25 T cell receptor beta chains derived from one specimen sequenced in a study of blood T cell repertoires in COVID-19 (dated by TCRdb to 2019 to 2021). The method behind the library was the immunoSEQ multiplex PCR assay. Drawn from immuneACCESS, this table holds only the in-frame rearrangements with V and J called that TCRdb kept. Clones are partly lost; checked studies trace under half to an unresolved V gene and leave the rest unexplained. The sample profile shows roughly 110,000 clones; about 90% of them were found once. 1% to 1.5% of the sample lies in the top ten. What was sequenced was peripheral blood. Receptor source: a woman in her twenties or thirties with acute or convalescent COVID-19.

This chain connects TRBV10-2 to TRBJ2-1; D is perhaps TRBD2 (7 bases). V was cut by 4 bases and J by 5 bases, with 12 bases left in between. The CDR3 totals 14 residues. Germline-derived CDR1 and CDR2 are WSHSY and SAAADI. The CDR3 DNA reads TGCGCCAGCAGTGGAGGGGGGGGGAACAATGAGCAGTTCTTC. It specifies CASSGGGGNNEQFF.

This chain links TRBV4-1 with TRBJ2-1; D is possibly TRBD2 (5 bases). Trimming took off 4 bases at V and 3 bases at J, with 13 bases between the two ends. This CDR3 comprises 15 residues. Germline CDR1 and CDR2: MGHRA and YSYEKL. The CDR3 protein is CASSLSGVIYNEQFF. The CDR3 nucleotides are TGCGCCAGCAGCCTTTCCGGGGTTATCTACAATGAGCAGTTCTTC.

CDR3 nucleotides: TGTGCCAGCAGCGCTCGCCGGGACTACGACAATGAGCAGTTCTTC. Translated: CASSARRDYDNEQFF. The V and J genes are TRBV7-6 and TRBJ2-1, with TRBD2 identical over 7 bases. The V and J ends lost 5 bases and 5 bases, in that order; junction bases with no gene match: 9. Per the germline V gene, CDR1 is SGHVS and CDR2 is FNYEAQ. The CDR3 has 15 residues. The variable domain in full, with the rest retrieved from reference TRBV7-6 and TRBJ2-1, is GAGVSQSPRYKVTKRGQDVALRCDPISGHVSLYWYRQALGQGPEFLTYFNYEAQQDKSGLPNDRFSAERPEGSISTLTIQRTEQRDSAMYRCASSARRDYDNEQFFGPGTRLTVL.

The chain carries TRBV4-2 and TRBJ1-6, with TRBD1 matching over 7 bases. This CDR3 spans 15 amino acids. CDR1 LGHNA and CDR2 YNFKEQ come from the germline V gene. V was clipped by 1 base and J by 6 bases; unmatched bases: 3. In DNA, the CDR3 is TGTGCCAGCAGCCAAGGGGGACAGCCTAATTCACCCCTCCACTTT. Its protein product is CASSQGGQPNSPLHF.

The chain recombines TRBV27 with TRBJ2-3; TRBD2 is a possible D gene (6 bases). The V gene lost 0 bases and the J gene lost 2 bases, with 12 bases spanning the gap. The CDR3 extends over 16 amino acids. Germline CDR1 reads MNHEY; CDR2 reads SMNVEV (reference sequence). CDR3 residues: CASSLSGLQLTDTQYF. CDR3 bases: TGTGCCAGCAGTTTATCGGGACTGCAACTCACAGATACGCAGTATTTT.

V and J are TRBV7-8 and TRBJ2-3; no clear D. Per germline, CDR1 SGHVS and CDR2 FQNEAQ. The CDR3 extends over 13 amino acids. V was trimmed by 0 bases and J by 4 bases, leaving 5 bases between them. CDR3 loop: CASSLAEADTQYF. The DNA of the CDR3 is TGTGCCAGCAGCTTAGCTGAGGCAGATACGCAGTATTTT.

The V gene is TRBV29-1, the J gene TRBJ1-2; 7 nucleotides align to TRBD1. Trimming cost V 8 bases and J 7 bases; bases outside gene matches: 7. CDR3 length: 11 amino acids. From germline, CDR1 is SQVTM and CDR2 ANQGSEA. CDR3 protein: CSLDRLSGYTF. CDR3 in DNA: TGCAGCCTGGACAGGCTCAGTGGCTACACCTTC.

The genes are TRBV3-1 (or the pseudogene TRBV3-2) and TRBJ1-2, with D possibly being TRBD1 (6 bases). This CDR3 has 15 residues. In germline, CDR1 is LGHDT, CDR2 YNNKEL (reference sequence). The V gene lost 1 base and the J gene lost 8 bases, with 17 bases spanning the gap. The CDR3 loop is CASSQGALSRGGYTF. CDR3 nucleotide sequence: TGTGCCAGCAGCCAAGGGGCCCTAAGTAGGGGGGGCTACACCTTC.

V usage is TRBV7-2 and J usage is TRBJ2-7, with D maybe TRBD1 (6 bases). Germline V CDR1 and CDR2: SGHTA, FQGNSA. The V gene lost 2 bases and the J gene lost 6 bases, with 17 bases spanning the gap. The CDR3 spans 15 residues. The CDR3 sequence: CASSLRQDLISEQYF. CDR3 coding DNA: TGTGCCAGCAGCTTACGACAGGATCTTATCTCCGAGCAGTACTTC.

This sequence joins TRBV10-3 and TRBJ2-7, with no clear D. This CDR3 comprises 11 residues. Trimming removed 3 bases at V and 6 bases at J, with 6 bases between. CDR1 and CDR2 (germline): ENHRY, SYGVKD. The CDR3 loop is CAISDRGEQYF. CDR3 sequence (DNA): TGTGCCATCAGTGACCGCGGCGAGCAGTACTTC.

The chain has TRBV4-3 and TRBJ2-5; TRBD2 agrees at 7 bases. CDR1 is LGHNA and CDR2 is YSLEER in the germline V gene. CDR3 size: 17 residues. With V trimmed by 1 base and J by 0 bases, 8 bases remained unmatched. In nucleotides, the CDR3 is TGCGCCAGCAGCCAAGGTCTTGGGGGGGAGTACCAAGAGACCCAGTACTTC. It encodes CASSQGLGGEYQETQYF.

The chain has TRBV11-2 and TRBJ2-5; D may be TRBD2 (6 bases). The V end was cut by 4 bases, the J end by 5 bases, with 17 bases between. CDR1 and CDR2 (germline): SGHAT, FQNNGV. The CDR3 has 15 residues. CDR3 residues: CASSYSGTVRETQYF. For the CDR3, the DNA is TGTGCCAGCAGCTACTCTGGGACTGTCAGGGAGACCCAGTACTTC.

This chain links TRBV7-2 with TRBJ1-2; TRBD1 aligns across 9 bases. The CDR3 contains 15 residues. V trimming: 4 bases; J trimming: 6 bases; junction bases outside the gene matches: 9. Germline assignment: CDR1 SGHTA and CDR2 FQGNSA. DNA for the CDR3: TGTGCCAGCAGCTCCTACCGACAGGGGGGGGATGGCTACACCTTC. This codes for CASSSYRQGGDGYTF.

On this clone itself: Other nucleotide sequences in the sample specify the same CDR3. The CDR3 region is CASRQGGTEAFF. CDR3 nucleotides: TGTGCCAGCCGACAGGGCGGGACTGAAGCTTTCTTT. V is TRBV28 and J is TRBJ1-1; TRBD1 agrees at 7 bases. The CDR3 totals 12 residues. V gave up 8 bases and J gave up 5 bases; unmatched junction bases: 5. The V gene's germline CDR1 is MDHEN and CDR2 SYDVKM. Supplemented by reference TRBV28 and TRBJ1-1, the full variable domain reads DVKVTQSSRYLVKRTGEKVFLECVQDMDHENMFWYRQDPGLGLRLIYFSYDVKMKEKGDIPEGYSVSREKKERFSLILESASTNQTSMYLCASRQGGTEAFFGQGTRLTVV.

This chain connects TRBV24-1 to TRBJ1-5, with TRBD1 identical over 7 bases. The CDR3 has 14 residues. V dropped 0 bases and J dropped 5; count of bases not matched to a gene: 0. CDR1 KGHDR and CDR2 SFDVKD come from the germline V gene. As DNA, the CDR3 is TGTGCCACCAGTGATTTGGGACAGGATCAGCCCCAGCATTTT. Translating gives CATSDLGQDQPQHF.

The chain couples TRBV9 to TRBJ1-5; TRBD1 is a possible D gene (5 bases). There are 14 residues in the CDR3. Germline CDR1 reads SGDLS; CDR2 reads YYNGEE. Trimming took 3 bases from V and 1 from J, leaving 8 bases between them. In DNA, the CDR3 is TGTGCCAGCAGCGGGGACTGGAGCAATCAGCCCCAGCATTTT. This translates into CASSGDWSNQPQHF. The entire variable domain, with the rest obtained from reference TRBV9 and TRBJ1-5, is as follows: DSGVTQTPKHLITATGQRVTLRCSPRSGDLSVYWYQQSLDQGLQFLIQYYNGEERAKGNILERFSAQQFPDLHSELNLSSLELGDSALYFCASSGDWSNQPQHFGDGTRLSIL.

The rearrangement uses TRBV4-3 and TRBJ2-3; 7 positions agree with TRBD1. There are 15 residues in the CDR3. The trim removed 0 bases at V and 4 bases at J, leaving 4 bases unmatched. Germline loops: CDR1 LGHNA, CDR2 YSLEER. For the CDR3, the DNA is TGCGCCAGCAGCCAAGACTGGCAGGGGGCAGATACGCAGTATTTT. Translating gives CASSQDWQGADTQYF.

The chain recombines TRBV28 with TRBJ1-5; D gene unclear. The CDR3 is 14 residues long. V was trimmed by 11 bases and J by 9 bases, leaving 23 bases between them. Looked up from germline, CDR1 is MDHEN and CDR2 is SYDVKM. CDR3 sequence reads: CASGRTDTFWPQHF. The DNA of the CDR3 is TGTGCCTCCGGGAGAACAGACACCTTTTGGCCCCAGCATTTT. Full variable domain (remainder filled in from reference TRBV28 and TRBJ1-5): DVKVTQSSRYLVKRTGEKVFLECVQDMDHENMFWYRQDPGLGLRLIYFSYDVKMKEKGDIPEGYSVSREKKERFSLILESASTNQTSMYLCASGRTDTFWPQHFGDGTRLSIL.

The chain couples TRBV28 to TRBJ1-1; D uncertain. With 1 base removed from V and 0 bases from J, the gap between germline ends came to 6 bases. The CDR3 runs 14 residues. Germline V gives CDR1 MDHEN, CDR2 SYDVKM. Here the CDR3 reads CASSLYRVNTEAFF. The CDR3 nucleotides read TGTGCCAGCAGTTTATACAGAGTGAACACTGAAGCTTTCTTT.

This chain joins TRBV3-1 (or the pseudogene TRBV3-2) and TRBJ2-3; TRBD2 agrees at 9 bases. Per germline, CDR1 LGHDT and CDR2 YNNKEL (reference sequence). The CDR3 consists of 15 residues. V was pared by 2 bases and J by 5 bases, with 5 bases of the junction left unmatched. The CDR3 is CASSQTSGGRDTQYF. Written as DNA, the CDR3 is TGTGCCAGCAGCCAAACGAGCGGGGGGAGAGATACGCAGTATTTT.

The CDR3 DNA reads as TGTGCCAGCAGCTTAGGGGGAGGGACTGAAGCTTTCTTT. It is translated as CASSLGGGTEAFF. The V call is TRBV7-2, the J call TRBJ1-1; D gene uncertain. Germline V CDR1 and CDR2: SGHTA, FQGNSA. V dropped 1 base and J dropped 5 bases, with 8 bases sitting between them. There are 13 residues in the CDR3.

The J gene is TRBJ2-7, the V gene TRBV28; TRBD1 aligns across 8 bases. Germline V gene data show CDR1 as MDHEN and CDR2 as SYDVKM. The junction had 7 bases not matched to a gene; V was cut back by 6 bases and J by 6 bases. The CDR3 loop spans 13 amino acids. The CDR3: CASRAGGEGEQYF. The CDR3 region has the DNA TGTGCCAGCAGGGCAGGGGGCGAAGGCGAGCAGTACTTC.

V and J are TRBV6-5 and TRBJ2-1; possibly TRBD2 for D (6 bases). The V end lost 7 bases, the J end lost 14 bases, and 15 bases lay between the germline ends. The CDR3 extends over 11 amino acids. Germline CDR1 is MNHEY and CDR2 is SVGAGI. The CDR3 bases are TGTGCCAGCACCTTCGGGAGAATGGAGTTCTTC. This translates into CASTFGRMEFF.

The gene calls are TRBV6-2 or TRBV6-3 and TRBJ1-2; D is ambiguous. Germline values: CDR1 MNHEY, CDR2 SVGEGT. Trimming shortened V by 5 bases and J by 4 bases, and 14 bases separated the two germline ends. This CDR3 contains 14 residues. CDR3 sequence reads: CASSRGAGFYGYTF. In DNA form, the CDR3 reads TGTGCCAGCAGTCGGGGAGCCGGATTCTATGGCTACACCTTC.

The rearrangement links TRBV3-1 (or the pseudogene TRBV3-2) to TRBJ2-3; TRBD1 matches at 8 bases. The ends lost 4 bases at V and 1 base at J; junction bases unmatched: 4. Germline V CDR1 and CDR2: LGHDT, YNNKEL (reference sequence). The CDR3 totals 15 residues. The CDR3 reads CASSRRGQGTDTQYF. The CDR3 DNA sequence: TGTGCCAGCAGCCGAAGGGGACAGGGCACAGATACGCAGTATTTT.